What follows are 26 T cell receptor beta chains derived from one specimen sequenced in a study of blood T cell repertoires in COVID-19. Libraries were prepared by immunoSEQ multiplex PCR; TCRdb keeps only in-frame clonotypes and omits some of them. The data hold under 85,000 clones, with around 80% observed a single time. The material sequenced was peripheral blood. These receptor sequences come from an elderly woman with active or convalescent COVID-19.

This clone was recorded only once. The chain couples TRBV10-3 to TRBJ1-2; 7 bases map to TRBD1. V was clipped by 4 bases and J by 6 bases; unmatched bases: 8. The germline gives CDR1 ENHRY, CDR2 SYGVKD. CDR3 length equals 14 residues. For the CDR3, the DNA is TGTGCCATCAGTGTCCCAGGGGGACGAAATGGCTACACCTTC. As protein: CAISVPGGRNGYTF.

The chain combines TRBV5-5 with TRBJ2-3; D unresolved. CDR3 length: 15 amino acids. In germline, CDR1 is SGHKS, CDR2 YYEKEE (reference sequence). V lost 0 bases to trimming and J lost 2 bases, with 10 bases between them. The CDR3 spells CASSLDLPPTDTQYF. The DNA for the CDR3 is TGTGCCAGCAGCTTGGACTTACCCCCCACAGATACGCAGTATTTT.

The J gene is TRBJ1-1, the V gene TRBV22-1. TRBV22-1 is deemed a pseudogene. CDR3 length: 16 amino acids. The CDR3 loop is CPGSARVTQGRTEAFF. DNA of the CDR3: TGTCCTGGGAGCGCACGTGTGACGCAAGGGAGGACGGAAGCTTTCTTT.

V gene TRBV18 combines with J gene TRBJ1-2, with D possibly being TRBD1 (6 bases). Germline loops: CDR1 KGHSH, CDR2 LQKENI. This CDR3 spans 15 amino acids. V was cut by 2 bases and J by 6 bases, with 16 bases left in between. The CDR3 region is CASSPSRGFSNGYTF. For the CDR3, the DNA is TGTGCCAGCTCACCATCAAGGGGGTTTTCGAATGGCTACACCTTC.

Only a few counts were recorded for this clone. The genes are TRBV2 and TRBJ2-2, with 9 bases identical to TRBD1. Germline V gives CDR1 SNHLY, CDR2 FYNNEI. The CDR3 length is 15 residues. J gave up 5 bases and V 2 bases, and 3 bases lay outside the gene matches. CDR3 region: CASSESGQGTGELFF. Here the CDR3 DNA reads TGTGCCAGCAGTGAATCGGGACAGGGAACCGGGGAGCTGTTTTTT.

This chain connects TRBV18 to TRBJ1-2, with D possibly being TRBD1 (6 bases). The germline gives CDR1 KGHSH, CDR2 LQKENI. This CDR3 has 16 amino acids. Trimming took off 3 bases at V and 6 bases at J, with 20 bases between the two ends. Here the CDR3 reads CASSPLYRQVIDGYTF. The DNA for the CDR3 is TGTGCCAGCTCACCCCTATACCGACAGGTGATTGATGGCTACACCTTC.

The chain is built from TRBV7-9 and TRBJ2-1; perhaps TRBD2 as D (6 bases). Germline CDR1 SEHNR, CDR2 FQNEAQ (reference sequence). This CDR3 spans 16 amino acids. V lost 1 base to trimming and J lost 3 bases, with 13 bases between them. The DNA for the CDR3 is TGTGCCAGCAGCTTAGGACGACTAGTGGTCTACAATGAGCAGTTCTTC. Translated, it gives CASSLGRLVVYNEQFF. Together with reference TRBV7-9 and TRBJ2-1, the CDR3 gives the full variable domain: DTGVSQNPRHKITKRGQNVTFRCDPISEHNRLYWYRQTLGQGPEFLTYFQNEAQLEKSRLLSDRFSAERPKGSFSTLEIQRTEQGDSAMYLCASSLGRLVVYNEQFFGPGTRLTVL.

This clone came up a few times. The rearrangement joins TRBV6-2 or TRBV6-3 to TRBJ1-6; 9 nucleotides match TRBD1. Per the germline V gene, CDR1 is MNHEY and CDR2 is SVGEGT. Germline trimming cut 2 bases from V and 7 bases from J; bases unmatched to any gene: 3. The CDR3 consists of 15 residues. CDR3 in amino acids: CASSYPGQGNSPLHF. The CDR3 nucleotides read TGTGCCAGCAGTTACCCGGGACAGGGCAATTCACCCCTCCACTTT.

Worth noting for this clone: The sample holds other DNA sequences that translate to the same CDR3. This sequence joins TRBV10-3 and TRBJ2-7; the D gene is possibly TRBD2 (5 bases). Trimming stripped 0 bases from V and 4 bases from J, with 7 bases between. The CDR3 extends over 13 amino acids. Germline V lookup: CDR1 ENHRY, CDR2 SYGVKD. CDR3 amino acids: CAISESGGYEQYF. Written as DNA, the CDR3 is TGTGCCATCAGTGAGTCCGGCGGGTACGAGCAGTACTTC.

The chain links TRBV7-6 to TRBJ1-4, with D possibly matching TRBD1 (6 bases). This CDR3 comprises 15 residues. The V and J ends lost 1 base and 3 bases respectively, with 9 bases between them. The germline gives CDR1 SGHVS, CDR2 FNYEAQ. The CDR3 DNA reads as TGTGCCAGCAGCTTAGTGGACAGTTCTAATGAAAAACTGTTTTTT. Translating it yields CASSLVDSSNEKLFF.

V is TRBV5-1 and J is TRBJ2-5; 14 bases are shared with TRBD2. The V segment lost 5 bases and the J segment 1 base; nucleotides outside the gene matches: 7. Germline CDR1 is SGHRS and CDR2 is YFSETQ. The CDR3 is 17 residues long. CDR3 sequence reads: CASRQGTSGGLQETQYF. For the CDR3, the DNA is TGCGCCAGCAGGCAAGGGACTAGCGGGGGCCTCCAAGAGACCCAGTACTTC.

This clone was recorded at least ten times. This chain joins TRBV11-2 and TRBJ2-7; TRBD2 aligns across 9 bases. The CDR3 runs to 15 residues. Trimming at V came to 4 bases and at J to 4 bases, leaving 8 bases not matched to a gene. CDR1 and CDR2 from the germline V gene are SGHAT and FQNNGV. CDR3 amino acids: CASSSDSSGVYEQYF. The CDR3 coding sequence is TGTGCCAGCAGCTCGGACTCTAGCGGGGTATACGAGCAGTACTTC.

The chain has TRBV18 and TRBJ2-3, with 8 bases aligning to TRBD2. There are 16 residues in the CDR3. J was trimmed by 0 bases and V by 0 bases; bases with no gene match: 2. Germline lookup yields CDR1 KGHSH and CDR2 LQKENI. The CDR3: CASSPPTGGSTDTQYF. Written as DNA, the CDR3 is TGTGCCAGCTCACCACCGACGGGGGGGAGCACAGATACGCAGTATTTT. The full variable domain, rest sourced from reference TRBV18 and TRBJ2-3, is NAGVMQNPRHLVRRRGQEARLRCSPMKGHSHVYWYRQLPEEGLKFMVYLQKENIIDESGMPKERFSAEFPKEGPSILRIQQVVRGDSAAYFCASSPPTGGSTDTQYFGPGTRLTVL.

This clone was seen a handful of times. The chain couples TRBV18 to TRBJ1-1; a possible D gene is TRBD1 (6 bases). The CDR3 totals 15 residues. Germline V CDR1 and CDR2: KGHSH, LQKENI. Trimming took 3 bases from V and 1 from J, leaving 12 bases between them. The CDR3 spells CASSPFSTGNTEAFF. In DNA, the CDR3 is TGTGCCAGCTCACCCTTTTCGACAGGGAACACTGAAGCTTTCTTT.

This clone has a handful of counts. The rearrangement uses TRBV11-2 and TRBJ1-1; no definite D call. The germline gives CDR1 SGHAT, CDR2 FQNNGV. The CDR3 runs to 14 residues. V was cut by 0 bases and J by 4 bases, with 9 bases left in between. Here the CDR3 DNA reads TGTGCCAGCAGCTTAGATGTGGGAGGCACTGAAGCTTTCTTT. It codes for CASSLDVGGTEAFF.

The chain has TRBV3-1 (or the pseudogene TRBV3-2) and TRBJ1-2; TRBD1 matches at 7 bases. With 5 bases clipped from V and 7 bases from J, the junction kept 4 bases outside the gene matches. The CDR3 has 12 residues. Germline assignment: CDR1 LGHDT and CDR2 YNNKEL (reference sequence). CDR3 amino acids: CASSATGFGYTF. For the CDR3, the DNA is TGTGCCAGCAGCGCGACAGGGTTTGGCTACACCTTC.

V usage is TRBV6-5 and J usage is TRBJ2-2, with a tentative D call TRBD2 (6 bases). The CDR3 consists of 14 residues. Germline CDR1 and CDR2: MNHEY and SVGAGI. The V gene lost 6 bases and the J gene lost 7 bases, with 15 bases spanning the gap. CDR3 sequence (DNA): TGTGCCAGCAGCTTATCTGCGGAGGGCGGGGAGCTGTTTTTT. Its protein product is CASSLSAEGGELFF.

J is TRBJ2-7 and V is TRBV18; TRBD2 matches 12 bases. V shed 2 bases, J shed 3 bases, and the junction held 5 bases outside the gene matches. The germline gives CDR1 KGHSH, CDR2 LQKENI. The CDR3 is made up of 16 amino acids. In DNA form, the CDR3 reads TGTGCCAGCTCACCAGTCCCGACTAGCGGGGGCTACGAGCAGTACTTC. This translates into CASSPVPTSGGYEQYF.

This clone appeared a few times. This rearrangement joins TRBV19 to TRBJ2-5; 8 bases are shared with TRBD2. The CDR3 contains 15 residues. The V segment lost 6 bases and the J segment 4 bases; nucleotides outside the gene matches: 10. Germline V gene data show CDR1 as LNHDA and CDR2 as SQIVND (reference sequence). CDR3 bases: TGTGCCAGTAGGTTGGGCGGGGGGCTCGCAGAGACCCAGTACTTC. Its protein is CASRLGGGLAETQYF.

This clone was observed a handful of times. V is TRBV19 and J is TRBJ1-2, with a weak D call TRBD1 (6 bases). Trimming cost V 7 bases and J 6 bases, with 21 bases left between them. CDR3 length: 15 amino acids. From germline, CDR1 is LNHDA and CDR2 SQIVND (reference sequence). The CDR3 loop is CASNDQGGASDGYTF. CDR3 DNA: TGTGCCAGTAACGACCAAGGGGGAGCTTCCGATGGCTACACCTTC.

This clone has a handful of counts. This chain connects TRBV5-1 to TRBJ2-2; 10 bases line up with TRBD1. Looked up from germline, CDR1 is SGHRS and CDR2 is YFSETQ. V lost 2 bases and J lost 7; bases outside the gene matches: 5. The CDR3 is 15 residues long. CDR3: CASSLQDRGIGELFF. DNA of the CDR3: TGCGCCAGCAGCTTACAGGACAGGGGGATCGGGGAGCTGTTTTTT. Full variable domain (remainder filled in from reference TRBV5-1 and TRBJ2-2): KAGVTQTPRYLIKTRGQQVTLSCSPISGHRSVSWYQQTPGQGLQFLFEYFSETQRNKGNFPGRFSGRQFSNSRSEMNVSTLELGDSALYLCASSLQDRGIGELFFGEGSRLTVL.

This clone is a singleton in its sample. The rearrangement joins TRBV20-1 to TRBJ2-6; D possibly corresponds to TRBD2 (5 bases). V dropped 3 bases and J dropped 0 bases, with 12 bases sitting between them. The CDR3 runs 16 residues. The V gene's germline CDR1 is DFQATT and CDR2 SNEGSKA (reference sequence). The CDR3 DNA is TGCAGTGCTAGTTGGCGGGTGATCTCTGGGGCCAACGTCCTGACTTTC. This encodes CSASWRVISGANVLTF.

The chain is built from TRBV7-2 and TRBJ2-7, with unresolved D. CDR3 length: 11 residues. The V gene lost 3 bases and the J gene lost 5 bases, with 5 bases spanning the gap. Per germline, CDR1 SGHTA and CDR2 FQGNSA. The CDR3 DNA is TGTGCCAGCAGCTTTTCTCACGAGCAGTACTTC. It encodes CASSFSHEQYF.

The chain has TRBV10-1 and TRBJ1-1; D is perhaps TRBD1 (6 bases). V lost 6 bases, J lost 8 bases, and 16 bases lay in between. The CDR3 is 13 residues long. Germline V gene sequence: CDR1 WNHNN, CDR2 SYGVQD (reference sequence). The CDR3 here is CASSPTGLAEAFF. CDR3 DNA: TGCGCCAGCAGCCCAACAGGGTTAGCCGAAGCTTTCTTT.

The V call is TRBV9, the J call TRBJ2-3, with 7 bases lining up with TRBD1. The V and J ends lost 0 bases and 1 base, in that order; junction bases with no gene match: 5. The CDR3 loop spans 16 amino acids. Germline CDR1 is SGDLS and CDR2 is YYNGEE. CDR3 DNA sequence: TGTGCCAGCAGCGTAGGGGTTACAGGGGGCACAGATACGCAGTATTTT. This translates into CASSVGVTGGTDTQYF.

The chain carries TRBV7-2 and TRBJ2-7; 9 bases map to TRBD2. V lost 1 base to trimming and J lost 7 bases; unmatched junction nucleotides: 8. The germline V gene encodes CDR1 SGHTA and CDR2 FQGNSA. The CDR3 spans 15 residues. The DNA for the CDR3 is TGTGCCAGCAGCTTAGTGTCTAGCGGGGCGGGGGAGCAGTACTTC. It yields the protein CASSLVSSGAGEQYF. Filled out from reference TRBV7-2 and TRBJ2-7, the complete variable domain reads GAGVSQSPSNKVTEKGKDVELRCDPISGHTALYWYRQSLGQGLEFLIYFQGNSAPDKSGLPSDRFSAERTGGSVSTLTIQRTQQEDSAVYLCASSLVSSGAGEQYFGPGTRLTVT.